This entry features one T cell receptor beta chain sequence. The antigen is undetermined. The PCR contained 60 Vbeta and 13 Jbeta primers. Only in-frame clones appear in the TCRdb table, and some are missing; sequencing was by immunoSEQ multiplex PCR. The sample lists 150,000 to 200,000 clones, around four fifths occurring once. Germline V lookup: CDR1 LGHNA, CDR2 YSLEER. This CDR3 is 18 amino acids long. V lost 0 bases, J lost 0 bases, and 16 bases lay in between. This specimen comes from a study of cytomegalovirus exposure and HLA in healthy donors. Study-wide context: Clustering assigned 81% of the approximately 370 genotyped donors to the Caucasian-associated ancestry cluster. Study results and limitations: In a later analysis, across HLA loci, associated TCR counts were highest for DRB1, lowest for HLA-C. Segments of the TCR beta V type were, in most cases, productive about 90% or about 30% of the time in an earlier analysis. Sequencing depth across donors, presence/absence analyses assumed, was roughly uniform.

The sequenced sample was PBMCs. The rearrangement joins TRBV4-3 to TRBJ2-3, with a weak D call TRBD2 (6 bases). This clonotype originated in a female donor in good health and CMV-seronegative. CDR3 bases: TGCGCCAGCAGCCAAGAGTTAGGCGGCGGGGCTAGCACAGATACGCAGTATTTT. Its translation is CASSQELGGGASTDTQYF.